This TCR beta chain was sequenced in a study of cytomegalovirus exposure and HLA in healthy donors. This clone is a singleton in its sample. Unmatched junction bases numbered 5, after V lost 4 bases and J lost 6 bases. Germline V gene lookup returns CDR1 MRHNA and CDR2 SNTAGT. The CDR3 runs to 13 residues. The PCR was carried out with 60 Vbeta primers and 13 Jbeta primers. The method was immunoSEQ multiplex PCR; TCRdb's version includes in-frame clones alone and lacks a portion of them. The data contain fewer than 200,000 clones, roughly 85% of them singletons. This TCR was recovered from a woman aged 35 to 49 in good health and CMV-seronegative. The chain recombines TRBV6-4 with TRBJ2-7; 8 bases match TRBD1. Material for sequencing was PBMCs. In DNA, the CDR3 is TGTGCCAGCAGTGCGACAGGGGACTCCGAGCAGTACTTC. It specifies CASSATGDSEQYF.